What follows is one T cell receptor beta chain and its context. Its antigen is undetermined. This entry is derived from a study of regulatory T cells in long-lasting Graves disease. Study-wide results and limits: Shared public clonotypes totalled 2,741 in persistent patients, compared with about 990 in new patients.

In building TCR beta libraries, iRepertoire HTBI primers were used together with Arm-PCR of CDR3 regions. Via MiXCR, TCRdb re-called the multiplex PCR reads, giving one row per CDR3 protein. The data contain about 430,000 distinct CDR3 sequences, about 15% of them singletons. Time point here: newly diagnosed GD, antithyroid drugs for less than 3 months. With RNA extracted from PBMCs as input, the TCR library was made. The same specimen was also included in a second study, on T cells in Graves' hyperthyroidism and ophthalmopathy.

The clonotype comes from a woman aged 40 to 49 with Graves disease. The source was peripheral blood mononuclear cells (PBMCs), collected at new diagnosis, from a patient treated with antithyroid drugs.

DNA for the CDR3: TGCAGTGCTAGAGAAACAGGTAGCTTTGTAACTGAAGCTTTCTTT. Its translation is CSARETGSFVTEAFF. The chain couples TRBV20-1 to TRBJ1-1, with a tentative D call TRBD1 (5 bases). Germline V gene lookup returns CDR1 DFQATT and CDR2 SNEGSKA (reference sequence). The V end was cut by 0 bases, the J end by 5 bases, with 16 bases between. This CDR3 has 15 amino acids.